These 21 T cell receptor beta chains were sequenced from one sample in a study of CD8 T cells in Susac syndrome. Reverse transcription of about 0.45 to 1 ug RNA used random hexamers. TCRdb reanalysed the immunoSEQ multiplex PCR reads using MiXCR and keeps one entry per CDR3 protein. Among 210,000 or so distinct CDR3 sequences listed, approximately 94% were seen once. Material: CD4+ T cells from PBMCs. The receptors were sampled from a human donor with Susac syndrome.

J is TRBJ2-3 and V is TRBV20-1, with D perhaps TRBD2 (6 bases). Germline CDR1 and CDR2: DFQATT and SNEGSKA (reference sequence). Trimming pared 0 bases from V and 0 bases from J, leaving 13 bases between. This CDR3 is 16 amino acids long. The CDR3 sequence is CSARDHRGISTDTQYF. The CDR3 nucleotides are TGCAGTGCTAGAGATCACCGGGGGATTAGCACAGATACGCAGTATTTT.

J is TRBJ2-1 and V is TRBV6-2 or TRBV6-3; D is possibly TRBD2 (6 bases). V lost 2 bases and J lost 2, with 13 bases in between. Germline V gives CDR1 MNHEY, CDR2 SVGEGT. The CDR3 is made up of 16 amino acids. The CDR3 DNA reads as TGTGCCAGCAGTTACGCGGGGACCGCGCCCTACAATGAGCAGTTCTTC. The encoded protein is CASSYAGTAPYNEQFF.

The gene calls are TRBV18 and TRBJ1-2, with TRBD1 matching over 9 bases. The CDR3 is made up of 15 amino acids. Looked up from germline, CDR1 is KGHSH and CDR2 is LQKENI. Losses at the gene ends were 4 bases for V and 4 bases for J; bases not matched to a gene: 7. This CDR3 reads CASSLRTGDGYGYTF. DNA for the CDR3: TGTGCCAGCTCACTTCGGACAGGGGATGGCTATGGCTACACCTTC.

The chain couples TRBV7-9 to TRBJ1-2, with D maybe TRBD1 (6 bases). Germline V gene lookup returns CDR1 SEHNR and CDR2 FQNEAQ (reference sequence). This CDR3 is 13 amino acids long. The V end lost 5 bases, the J end lost 6 bases, and 13 bases lay between the germline ends. The CDR3 sequence is CASSRTGTDGYTF. Written as DNA, the CDR3 is TGTGCCAGCAGCCGAACAGGGACCGATGGCTACACCTTC.

The CDR3 DNA sequence: TGTGCCAGCAGCCAAGAAAAGGGGCTGGAGGGAGATACGCAGTATTTT. Translating it yields CASSQEKGLEGDTQYF. The rearrangement uses TRBV4-2 and TRBJ2-3, with D possibly matching TRBD2 (6 bases). Germline values: CDR1 LGHNA, CDR2 YNFKEQ. The CDR3 extends over 16 amino acids. The V end lost 0 bases, the J end lost 5 bases, and 15 bases lay between the germline ends.

Only one count was recorded for this clonotype. The V and J genes are TRBV20-1 and TRBJ1-2, with a possible D match to TRBD1 (6 bases). Germline V gene sequence: CDR1 DFQATT, CDR2 SNEGSKA (reference sequence). The CDR3 is made up of 13 amino acids. V shed 6 bases and J shed 3 bases, with 14 bases lying between them. CDR3 in DNA: TGCAGTGCATCAGATAGGGGGTACTATGGCTACACCTTC. It codes for CSASDRGYYGYTF.

The V gene is TRBV28, the J gene TRBJ1-5; 8 nucleotides line up with TRBD1. CDR1 and CDR2 from the germline V gene are MDHEN and SYDVKM. CDR3 length: 14 residues. The trim removed 6 bases at V and 4 bases at J, leaving 5 bases unmatched. CDR3 nucleotide sequence: TGTGCCAGCAGGTTGGACAGGGTGAATCAGCCCCAGCATTTT. This translates into CASRLDRVNQPQHF.

The rearrangement uses TRBV6-2 or TRBV6-3 and TRBJ1-2, with D unresolved. This CDR3 contains 13 residues. Trimming cost V 4 bases and J 4 bases, with 10 bases left between them. The germline V gene has CDR1 MNHEY and CDR2 SVGEGT. This chain's CDR3 is CASSSRLGYGYTF. For the CDR3, the DNA is TGTGCCAGCAGTTCTCGACTCGGCTATGGCTACACCTTC.

The genes are TRBV6-1 and TRBJ1-1; D is ambiguous. CDR1 is MNHNS and CDR2 is SASEGT in the germline V gene. The CDR3 consists of 14 residues. The ends were cut back, 0 bases at V and 4 bases at J, with 9 bases in the middle. CDR3 sequence (DNA): TGTGCCAGCAGTGAAGCGGGAGAAGCCACTGAAGCTTTCTTT. Protein product: CASSEAGEATEAFF.

V and J are TRBV6-2 or TRBV6-3 and TRBJ2-7, with 7 bases fitting TRBD1. The ends lost 7 bases at V and 1 base at J; junction bases unmatched: 10. The CDR3 loop spans 15 amino acids. Germline V gene data show CDR1 as MNHEY and CDR2 as SVGEGT. The CDR3 is CASTFDRVFSYEQYF. The CDR3 region has the DNA TGTGCCAGCACCTTCGACAGGGTTTTTTCCTACGAGCAGTACTTC.

V is TRBV6-6 and J is TRBJ2-7; possible D gene TRBD1, 6 bases. Germline V CDR1 and CDR2: MNHNY, SVGAGI (reference sequence). The length of the CDR3 is 13 residues. V was shortened by 2 bases and J by 11 bases, with 16 bases between the two germline ends. The DNA of the CDR3 is TGTGCCAGCAGTTACAAGGTCGACAGGACGGAGTACTTC. It is translated as CASSYKVDRTEYF.

The genes are TRBV30 and TRBJ1-2; 10 bases agree with TRBD1. The CDR3 consists of 15 residues. Unmatched junction bases numbered 9, after V lost 2 bases and J lost 6 bases. From germline, CDR1 is GTSNPN and CDR2 SVGIG (reference sequence). The CDR3 spells CAWSPLMTGGDGYTF. CDR3 nucleotide sequence: TGTGCCTGGAGTCCGCTTATGACAGGGGGCGATGGCTACACCTTC.

This chain uses TRBV7-2 with TRBJ1-2, with a tentative D call TRBD1 (5 bases). The CDR3 is 16 amino acids. Germline V lookup: CDR1 SGHTA, CDR2 FQGNSA. Trimming took off 2 bases at V and 3 bases at J, with 16 bases between the two ends. The chain's CDR3 is CASSLSPGHSYYGYTF. The CDR3 DNA follows: TGTGCCAGCAGCTTATCCCCCGGACATAGCTACTATGGCTACACCTTC.

The rearrangement uses TRBV3-1 and TRBJ2-1; 12 bases fit TRBD2. With 0 bases clipped from V and 1 base from J, the junction kept 4 bases outside the gene matches. Germline V gene data show CDR1 as LGHDT and CDR2 as YNNKEL (reference sequence). The CDR3 sequence is 18 residues long. The CDR3 nucleotides are TGTGCCAGCAGCCAAGATCCCGGACTAGCGGGGTCCTACAATGAGCAGTTCTTC. Its protein is CASSQDPGLAGSYNEQFF.

This clonotype is a singleton in its sample. This chain links TRBV7-9 with TRBJ1-6; D might be TRBD1 (5 bases). The length of the CDR3 is 15 residues. Between the trimmed V and J ends, which lost 1 base and 7 bases, there was a span of 11 bases. From germline, CDR1 is SEHNR and CDR2 FQNEAQ (reference sequence). The CDR3 region has the DNA TGTGCCAGCAGCTTAGAGGGGATAGAAAATTCACCCCTCCACTTT. As protein: CASSLEGIENSPLHF.

The chain is built from TRBV5-6 and TRBJ1-2; perhaps TRBD1 as D (5 bases). This CDR3 is 14 amino acids long. The V gene lost 4 bases and the J gene lost 4 bases, with 14 bases spanning the gap. CDR1 and CDR2 from the germline V gene are SGHDT and YYEEEE. The CDR3 DNA follows: TGTGCCAGCAGCCTTGGGACCGTTTTCTATGGCTACACCTTC. Amino acid sequence: CASSLGTVFYGYTF.

CDR3 bases: TGCAGTGCTAGAGATCCGGAGAGGACCTCTAACTATGGCTACACCTTC. This gives the protein CSARDPERTSNYGYTF. The chain combines TRBV20-1 with TRBJ1-2, with unresolved D. Trimming pared 0 bases from V and 0 bases from J, leaving 14 bases between. CDR1 and CDR2 from the germline V gene are DFQATT and SNEGSKA (reference sequence). The CDR3 contains 16 residues.

The chain carries TRBV28 and TRBJ1-1, with D perhaps TRBD1 (5 bases). Looked up from germline, CDR1 is MDHEN and CDR2 is SYDVKM. V lost 6 bases and J lost 2, with 16 bases in between. This CDR3 has 15 amino acids. The CDR3 nucleotides are TGTGCCAGCAGACCTCAGACAGTGCCTAACACTGAAGCTTTCTTT. Amino acid sequence: CASRPQTVPNTEAFF.

This chain joins TRBV30 and TRBJ2-4; 7 bases map to TRBD1. The CDR3 covers 15 residues. CDR1 and CDR2 from the germline V gene are GTSNPN and SVGIG (reference sequence). The junction had 4 bases not matched to a gene; V was cut back by 2 bases and J by 0 bases. The CDR3 DNA follows: TGTGCCTGGAGTCTGACAGGGATAGCCAAAAACATTCAGTACTTC. This encodes CAWSLTGIAKNIQYF.

This clonotype appeared once. This rearrangement joins TRBV6-2 or TRBV6-3 to TRBJ2-7, with D maybe TRBD2 (6 bases). Trimming stripped 8 bases from V and 6 bases from J, with 14 bases between. Germline V gene data show CDR1 as MNHEY and CDR2 as SVGEGT. CDR3 length equals 12 residues. The DNA of the CDR3 is TGTGCCAGCCCGACTAGTTCGGTCGAGCAGTACTTC. Its translation is CASPTSSVEQYF.

V usage is TRBV4-3 and J usage is TRBJ1-3; the D gene is possibly TRBD1 (5 bases). The CDR3 has 16 amino acids. V lost 0 bases and J lost 4, with 13 bases in between. Germline assignment: CDR1 LGHNA and CDR2 YSLEER. The CDR3 nucleotides read TGCGCCAGCAGCCAAGATCAGGGCGTTAAAGGAAACACCATATATTTT. It specifies CASSQDQGVKGNTIYF.